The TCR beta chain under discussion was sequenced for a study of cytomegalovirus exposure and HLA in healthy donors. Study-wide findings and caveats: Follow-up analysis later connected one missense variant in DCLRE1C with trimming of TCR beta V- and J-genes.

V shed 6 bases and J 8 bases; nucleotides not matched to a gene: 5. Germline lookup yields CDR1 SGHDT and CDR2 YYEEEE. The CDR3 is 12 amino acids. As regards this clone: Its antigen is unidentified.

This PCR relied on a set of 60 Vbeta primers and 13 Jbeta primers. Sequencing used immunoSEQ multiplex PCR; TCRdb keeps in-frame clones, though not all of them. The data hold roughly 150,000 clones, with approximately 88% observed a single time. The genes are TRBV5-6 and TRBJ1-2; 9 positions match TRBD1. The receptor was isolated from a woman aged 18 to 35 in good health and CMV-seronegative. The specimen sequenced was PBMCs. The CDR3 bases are TGTGCCAGCAATAGGGACAGGGAGGGCTACACCTTC. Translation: CASNRDREGYTF. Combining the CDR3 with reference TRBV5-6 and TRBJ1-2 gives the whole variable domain DAGVTQSPTHLIKTRGQQVTLRCSPKSGHDTVSWYQQALGQGPQFIFQYYEEEERQRGNFPDRFSGHQFPNYSSELNVNALLLGDSALYLCASNRDREGYTFGSGTRLTVV.